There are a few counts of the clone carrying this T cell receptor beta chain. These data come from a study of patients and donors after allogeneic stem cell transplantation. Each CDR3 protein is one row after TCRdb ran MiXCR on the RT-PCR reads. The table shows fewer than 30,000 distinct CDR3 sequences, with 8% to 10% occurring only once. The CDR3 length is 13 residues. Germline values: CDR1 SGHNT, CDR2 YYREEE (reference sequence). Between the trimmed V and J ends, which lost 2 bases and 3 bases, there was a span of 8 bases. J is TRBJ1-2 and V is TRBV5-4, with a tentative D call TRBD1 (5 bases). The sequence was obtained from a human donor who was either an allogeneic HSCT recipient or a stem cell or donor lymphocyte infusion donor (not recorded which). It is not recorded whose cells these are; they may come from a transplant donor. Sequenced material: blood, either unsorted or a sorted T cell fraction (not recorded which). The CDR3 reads CASSFGGYYGYTF. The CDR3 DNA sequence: TGTGCCAGCAGCTTTGGGGGGTACTATGGCTACACCTTC.